This T cell receptor beta chain came from a study of cytomegalovirus exposure and HLA in healthy donors. Produced via immunoSEQ multiplex PCR; TCRdb's table is partial and in-frame only. The table includes 98,000 or so clones, over 75% detected once. Unmatched junction bases numbered 8, after V lost 5 bases and J lost 7 bases. There are 15 residues in the CDR3. In germline, CDR1 is SGHVS, CDR2 FQNEAQ. The material sequenced was PBMCs. The source of this sequence is a woman aged 18 to 35 in good health and CMV-seronegative. The chain recombines TRBV7-8 with TRBJ2-1, with 10 bases fitting TRBD2. CDR3 region: CASSRSGGASNEQFF. The CDR3 region has the DNA TGTGCCAGCAGCAGGAGCGGGGGGGCCTCTAATGAGCAGTTCTTC.